Listed below are T cell receptor beta chains from one sample, sequenced in a study of CD8+ T cells in alopecia areata. Sequencing used immunoSEQ multiplex PCR; TCRdb keeps in-frame clones, though not all of them. The sample yields about 12,000 clones, more than 45% seen once. Sequenced input: skin. These receptors came from a human donor with alopecia areata. Each CDR3 is given with its conserved first and last residue. The order of the fields is CDR3 length, clone size, D gene, V gene, J gene, CDR3 DNA, CDR3 protein. D genes are given only for firm matches. Clone size, where shown, is once, few, many, or a class for clones that have expanded.

length: 13; size: NA; D: TRBD2; V: TRBV6-5; J: TRBJ2-1; DNA: TGTGCCAGCAGTTATAATCTGGGACTAGGACAGTTCTTC; CDR3: CASSYNLGLGQFF
length: 14; size: few; D: TRBD2; V: TRBV10-2; J: TRBJ2-1; DNA: TGCGCCAGCGATCTAGCGGGAGGGCCCCATGAGCAGTTCTTC; CDR3: CASDLAGGPHEQFF
length: 13; size: NA; D: NA; V: TRBV25-1; J: TRBJ2-7; DNA: TGTGCCAGCAGTGACAGGGGAACCGAAGGGCAGTACTTC; CDR3: CASSDRGTEGQYF
length: 13; size: NA; D: NA; V: TRBV25-1; J: TRBJ2-1; DNA: TGTGCCAGCAGTGAAGCGGGCTACAATGAGCAGCTCTTC; CDR3: CASSEAGYNEQLF
length: 17; size: NA; D: NA; V: TRBV13; J: TRBJ2-2; DNA: TGTGCCAGCAGCTCCTACACTCACCGCCACACGACCGGGGAGCTGTTTTTT; CDR3: CASSSYTHRHTTGELFF
length: 13; size: NA; D: NA; V: TRBV6-6; J: TRBJ1-5; DNA: TGTGCCAGCAGTCAAAACAGCAATCAGCCCCAGCATTTT; CDR3: CASSQNSNQPQHF
length: 14; size: few; D: NA; V: TRBV4-3; J: TRBJ1-2; DNA: TGCGCCAGCAGCCGGCATCCGGGTCCGCAGGGCTACACCTTC; CDR3: CASSRHPGPQGYTF
length: 10; size: few; D: NA; V: TRBV27; J: TRBJ2-7; DNA: TGTGCCAGCAGTTCTTTCGAGCAGTACTTC; CDR3: CASSSFEQYF
length: 14; size: few; D: NA; V: TRBV9; J: TRBJ2-1; DNA: TGTGCCAGCAGCGCCTACAGGGAAGCCAATGAGCAGTTCTTC; CDR3: CASSAYREANEQFF
length: 15; size: NA; D: TRBD1; V: TRBV5-1; J: TRBJ2-7; DNA: TGCGCCAGCAGCTTGGGGGACAGGTCAACGGTGGAGCAGTACTTC; CDR3: CASSLGDRSTVEQYF
length: 15; size: NA; D: TRBD2; V: TRBV28; J: TRBJ2-3; DNA: TGTGCCAGCTCAGCGGGGGGTACTCCCGGAGATACGCAGTATTTT; CDR3: CASSAGGTPGDTQYF
length: 15; size: NA; D: TRBD2; V: TRBV5-4; J: TRBJ2-3; DNA: TGTGCCAGCAGCTTGGATGCGGGGGTCTCAGATACGCAGTATTTT; CDR3: CASSLDAGVSDTQYF
length: 15; size: NA; D: TRBD2; V: TRBV6-5; J: TRBJ2-2; DNA: TGTGCCAGCAGTAAACCTAGCGGGGGAAGCGGGGAGCTGTTTTTT; CDR3: CASSKPSGGSGELFF
length: 20; size: few; D: NA; V: TRBV5-1; J: TRBJ2-5; DNA: TGCGCCAGCAGCCGACGGACAGGGGGCGCAGCGGGAGGGAGCCAAGAGACCCAGTACTTC; CDR3: CASSRRTGGAAGGSQETQYF
length: 12; size: few; D: NA; V: TRBV6-5; J: TRBJ1-4; DNA: TGTGCCAGCAGTCCTTCCGGGAAAAAACTGTTTTTT; CDR3: CASSPSGKKLFF
length: 16; size: NA; D: TRBD2; V: TRBV5-1; J: TRBJ2-1; DNA: TGCGCCAGCAGCTTGGGGGTGGGACTATTGGGTGATGAGCAGTTCTTC; CDR3: CASSLGVGLLGDEQFF
length: 14; size: NA; D: NA; V: TRBV11-2; J: TRBJ1-1; DNA: TGTGCCAGCACCGGAACAAGGGGGAACACTGAAGCTTTCTTT; CDR3: CASTGTRGNTEAFF
length: 18; size: medium-sized; D: TRBD1; V: TRBV5-1; J: TRBJ2-4; DNA: TGCGCCAGCAGCACCGGACAGGGGGCGAATCATCCCAAAAACATTCAGTACTTC; CDR3: CASSTGQGANHPKNIQYF
length: 16; size: NA; D: TRBD2; V: TRBV4-1; J: TRBJ2-1; DNA: TGCGCCAGCAGCTCCGCTCAGGGACTAGACTACAATGAGCAGTTCTTC; CDR3: CASSSAQGLDYNEQFF
length: 13; size: NA; D: NA; V: TRBV2; J: TRBJ2-5; DNA: TGTGCCAGCAGCCATAATCTTCAAGAGACCCAGTACTTC; CDR3: CASSHNLQETQYF
length: 16; size: few; D: TRBD2; V: TRBV5-6; J: TRBJ2-3; DNA: TGTGCCAGCAGCTCCCAGCCGGGACTAGAGGCAGATACGCAGTATTTT; CDR3: CASSSQPGLEADTQYF
length: 15; size: medium-sized; D: TRBD1; V: TRBV7-9; J: TRBJ1-2; DNA: TGTGCCAGCAGCTTAGGACAGGGGGAAGTGAATGGCTACACCTTC; CDR3: CASSLGQGEVNGYTF
length: 12; size: once; D: NA; V: TRBV30; J: TRBJ1-5; DNA: TGTGCCTGGAGTGGAAGCAATCAGCCCCAGCATTTT; CDR3: CAWSGSNQPQHF
length: 12; size: once; D: TRBD2; V: TRBV5-1; J: TRBJ2-1; DNA: TGCGCCAGCAGCTGGGAGGGGAATGAGCAGTTCTTC; CDR3: CASSWEGNEQFF
length: 12; size: NA; D: TRBD1; V: TRBV30; J: TRBJ1-4; DNA: TGTGCCTGGAGTGGACAGGGTGAAAAACTGTTTTTT; CDR3: CAWSGQGEKLFF
length: 13; size: NA; D: NA; V: TRBV30; J: TRBJ2-7; DNA: TGTGCCTGGAGTGGCGGCAGCGCGTACGAGCAGTACTTC; CDR3: CAWSGGSAYEQYF
length: 13; size: NA; D: NA; V: TRBV11-2; J: TRBJ2-5; DNA: TGTGCCAGCAAGCCCGGCGGCGCAGAGACCCAGTACTTC; CDR3: CASKPGGAETQYF
length: 15; size: medium-sized; D: NA; V: TRBV28; J: TRBJ1-6; DNA: TGTGCCAGCAGTGTTTGGTCCCAAGATTATTCACCCCTCCACTTT; CDR3: CASSVWSQDYSPLHF
length: 10; size: NA; D: NA; V: TRBV6-6; J: TRBJ2-6; DNA: TGTGCCAGCGGGGTCAACGTCCTGACTTTC; CDR3: CASGVNVLTF
length: 16; size: NA; D: NA; V: TRBV7-8; J: TRBJ2-7; DNA: TGTGCCAGCAGCCCTCCGGGGATATGGGAATCCTACGAGCAGTACTTC; CDR3: CASSPPGIWESYEQYF
length: 14; size: few; D: TRBD1; V: TRBV19; J: TRBJ2-5; DNA: TGTGCCAGTAGTTCGGGACAGGGTCTCGAGACCCAGTACTTC; CDR3: CASSSGQGLETQYF
length: 14; size: NA; D: NA; V: TRBV11-2; J: TRBJ2-7; DNA: TGTGCCAGCAGCTTTGGGGGCAATTCCTACGAGCAGTACTTC; CDR3: CASSFGGNSYEQYF
length: 14; size: few; D: NA; V: TRBV4-2; J: TRBJ2-1; DNA: TGTGCCAGCAGCCCCAGCCTGGGCGGCAATGAGCAGTTCTTC; CDR3: CASSPSLGGNEQFF
length: 13; size: NA; D: NA; V: TRBV6-4; J: TRBJ1-1; DNA: TGTGCCAGCACCAACGACAGAGATACTGAAGCTTTCTTT; CDR3: CASTNDRDTEAFF
length: 12; size: NA; D: NA; V: TRBV7-9; J: TRBJ2-7; DNA: TGTGCCAGCAGCCTGGATAACTACGAGCAGTACTTC; CDR3: CASSLDNYEQYF
length: 14; size: NA; D: NA; V: TRBV5-1; J: TRBJ2-1; DNA: TGCGCCAGCAGCATAGGGACGGATTACAATGAGCAGTTCTTC; CDR3: CASSIGTDYNEQFF
length: 19; size: few; D: TRBD2; V: TRBV4-2; J: TRBJ2-7; DNA: TGTGCCAGCAGCCGCGGACTGGCGGGAGATGGGACCCGGGCGTACGAGCAGTACTTC; CDR3: CASSRGLAGDGTRAYEQYF
length: 16; size: NA; D: TRBD1; V: TRBV6-6; J: TRBJ2-2; DNA: TGTGCCAGCAGTCCGATTCGACAGGGGATCACCGGGGAGCTGTTTTTT; CDR3: CASSPIRQGITGELFF
length: 14; size: NA; D: TRBD2; V: TRBV29-1; J: TRBJ2-5; DNA: TGCAGCGTCCGAACCGGGACTAGCGGAGAGACCCAGTACTTC; CDR3: CSVRTGTSGETQYF